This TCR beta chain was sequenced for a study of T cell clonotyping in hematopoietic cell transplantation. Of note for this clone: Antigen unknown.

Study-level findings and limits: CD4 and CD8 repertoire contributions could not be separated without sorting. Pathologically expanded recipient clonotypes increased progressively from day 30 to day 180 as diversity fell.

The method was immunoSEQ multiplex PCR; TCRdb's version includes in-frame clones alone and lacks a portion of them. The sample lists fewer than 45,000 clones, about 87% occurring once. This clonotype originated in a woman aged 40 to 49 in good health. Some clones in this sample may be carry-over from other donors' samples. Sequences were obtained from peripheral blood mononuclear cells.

The CDR3: CASSPSNRATDTQYF. The CDR3 region has the DNA TGTGCCAGCTCACCGTCAAATCGCGCCACAGATACGCAGTATTTT. This sequence joins TRBV18 and TRBJ2-3, with no clear D. Trimming removed 3 bases at V and 2 bases at J, with 12 bases between. CDR3 length: 15 amino acids. Per the germline V gene, CDR1 is KGHSH and CDR2 is LQKENI.